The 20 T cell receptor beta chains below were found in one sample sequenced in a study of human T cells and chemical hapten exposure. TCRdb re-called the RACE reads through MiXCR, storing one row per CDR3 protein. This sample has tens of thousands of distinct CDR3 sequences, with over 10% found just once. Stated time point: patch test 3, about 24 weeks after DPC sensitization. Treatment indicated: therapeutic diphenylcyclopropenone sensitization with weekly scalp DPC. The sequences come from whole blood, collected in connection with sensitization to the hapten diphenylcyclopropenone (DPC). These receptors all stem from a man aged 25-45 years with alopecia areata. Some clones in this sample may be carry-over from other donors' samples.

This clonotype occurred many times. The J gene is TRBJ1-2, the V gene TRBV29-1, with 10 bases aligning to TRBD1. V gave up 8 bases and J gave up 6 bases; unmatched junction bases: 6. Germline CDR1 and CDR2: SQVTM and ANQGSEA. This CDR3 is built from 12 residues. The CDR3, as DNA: TGCAGCTCTGGACAGGGGGAGGATGGCTACACCTTC. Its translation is CSSGQGEDGYTF.

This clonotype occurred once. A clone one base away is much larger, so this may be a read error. In nucleotides, the CDR3 is TGTGTCAGCAGCTTGGGGGCGAAAGAGACCCAGTACTTC. This sequence encodes CVSSLGAKETQYF. The rearrangement joins TRBV5-4 to TRBJ2-5, with D tentatively TRBD1 (6 bases). The CDR3 length is 13 residues. Looked up from germline, CDR1 is SGHNT and CDR2 is YYREEE (reference sequence).

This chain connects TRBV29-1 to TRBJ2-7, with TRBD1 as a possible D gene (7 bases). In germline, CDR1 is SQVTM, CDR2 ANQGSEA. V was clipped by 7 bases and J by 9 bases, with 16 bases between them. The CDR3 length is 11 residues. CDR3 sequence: CSAPQGGWQYF. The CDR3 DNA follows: TGCAGCGCCCCTCAGGGGGGCTGGCAGTACTTC.

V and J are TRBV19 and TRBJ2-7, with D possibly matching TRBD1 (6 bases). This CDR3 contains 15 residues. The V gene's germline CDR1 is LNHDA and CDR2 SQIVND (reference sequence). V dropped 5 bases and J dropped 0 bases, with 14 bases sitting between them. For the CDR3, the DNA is TGTGCCAGTAGTCTCTTTCGGGACAACTCCTACGAGCAGTACTTC. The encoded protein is CASSLFRDNSYEQYF.

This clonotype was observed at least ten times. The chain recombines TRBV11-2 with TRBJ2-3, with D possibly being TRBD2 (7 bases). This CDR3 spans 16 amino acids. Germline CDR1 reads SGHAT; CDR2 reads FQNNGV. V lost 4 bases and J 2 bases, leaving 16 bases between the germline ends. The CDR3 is CASSSLSGGATDTQYF. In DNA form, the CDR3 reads TGTGCCAGCAGCTCACTTAGTGGGGGGGCCACAGATACGCAGTATTTT.

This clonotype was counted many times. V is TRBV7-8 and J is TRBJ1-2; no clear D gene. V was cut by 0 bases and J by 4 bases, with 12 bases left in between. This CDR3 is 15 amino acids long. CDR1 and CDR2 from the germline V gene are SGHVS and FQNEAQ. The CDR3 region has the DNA TGTGCCAGCAGCTTAGCTTCACGTGGTAGCTATGGCTACACCTTC. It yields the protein CASSLASRGSYGYTF.

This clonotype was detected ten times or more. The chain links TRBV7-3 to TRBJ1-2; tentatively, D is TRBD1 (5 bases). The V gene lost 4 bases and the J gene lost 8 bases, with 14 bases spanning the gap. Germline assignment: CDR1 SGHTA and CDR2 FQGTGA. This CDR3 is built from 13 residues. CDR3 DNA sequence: TGTGCCAGCAGCTCCACCTTCGGGGGGGGCTACACCTTC. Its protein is CASSSTFGGGYTF.

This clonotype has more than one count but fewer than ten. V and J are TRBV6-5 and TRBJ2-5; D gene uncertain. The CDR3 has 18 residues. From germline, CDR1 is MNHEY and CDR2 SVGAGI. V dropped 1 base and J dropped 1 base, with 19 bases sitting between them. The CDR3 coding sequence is TGTGCCAGCAGTTACTTACCTTTACCCACCAAATCCCAAGAGACCCAGTACTTC. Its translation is CASSYLPLPTKSQETQYF.

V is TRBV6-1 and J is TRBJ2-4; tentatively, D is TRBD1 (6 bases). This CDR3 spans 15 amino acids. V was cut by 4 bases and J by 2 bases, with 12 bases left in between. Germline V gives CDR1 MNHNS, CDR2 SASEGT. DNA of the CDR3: TGTGCCAGCAGTGCGACAGGTCGGACCAAAAACATTCAGTACTTC. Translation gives CASSATGRTKNIQYF.

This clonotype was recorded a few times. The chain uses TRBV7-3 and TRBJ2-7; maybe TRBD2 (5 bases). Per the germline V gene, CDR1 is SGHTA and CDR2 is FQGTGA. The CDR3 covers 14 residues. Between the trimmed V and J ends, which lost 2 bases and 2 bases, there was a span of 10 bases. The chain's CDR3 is CASSLASGPYEQYF. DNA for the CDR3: TGTGCCAGCAGCTTAGCGAGCGGCCCCTACGAGCAGTACTTC.

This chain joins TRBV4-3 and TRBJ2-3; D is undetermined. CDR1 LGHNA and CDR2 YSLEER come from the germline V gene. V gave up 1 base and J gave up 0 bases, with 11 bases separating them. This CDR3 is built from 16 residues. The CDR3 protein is CASSQGRTGSTDTQYF. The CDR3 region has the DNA TGCGCCAGCAGCCAAGGTCGGACGGGTAGCACAGATACGCAGTATTTT.

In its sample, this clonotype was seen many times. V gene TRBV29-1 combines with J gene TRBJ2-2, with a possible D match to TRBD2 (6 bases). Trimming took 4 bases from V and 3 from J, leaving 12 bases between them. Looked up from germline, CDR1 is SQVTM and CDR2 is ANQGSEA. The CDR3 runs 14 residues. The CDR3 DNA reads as TGCAGCGTTGTCGCGGGGACCCACACCGGGGAGCTGTTTTTT. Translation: CSVVAGTHTGELFF.

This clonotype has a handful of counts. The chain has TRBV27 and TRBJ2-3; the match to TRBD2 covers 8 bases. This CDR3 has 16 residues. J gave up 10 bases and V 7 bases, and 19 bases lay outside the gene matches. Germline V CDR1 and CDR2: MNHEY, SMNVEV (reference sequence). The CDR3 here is CASTRVLADPLGAQYF. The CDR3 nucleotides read TGTGCCAGCACCCGGGTACTAGCGGATCCCCTCGGTGCGCAGTATTTT.

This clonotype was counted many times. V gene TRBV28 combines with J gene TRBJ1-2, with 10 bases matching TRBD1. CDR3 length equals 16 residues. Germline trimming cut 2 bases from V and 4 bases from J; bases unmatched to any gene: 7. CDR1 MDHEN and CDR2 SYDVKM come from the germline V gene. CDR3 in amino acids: CASSLKPGQGFYGYTF. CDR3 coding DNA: TGTGCCAGCAGTTTAAAACCGGGACAGGGGTTCTATGGCTACACCTTC.

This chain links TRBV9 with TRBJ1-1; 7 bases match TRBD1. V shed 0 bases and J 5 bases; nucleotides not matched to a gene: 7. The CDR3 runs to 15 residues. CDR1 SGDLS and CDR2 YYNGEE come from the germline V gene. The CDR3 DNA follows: TGTGCCAGCAGCGTAGCTCCGACAGGGTTGACTGAAGCTTTCTTT. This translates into CASSVAPTGLTEAFF.

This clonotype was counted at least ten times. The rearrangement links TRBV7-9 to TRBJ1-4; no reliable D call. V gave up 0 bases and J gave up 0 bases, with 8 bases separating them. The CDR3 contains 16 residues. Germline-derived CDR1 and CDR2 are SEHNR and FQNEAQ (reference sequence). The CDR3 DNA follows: TGTGCCAGCAGCTTAGCGTTGGACCCAACTAATGAAAAACTGTTTTTT. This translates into CASSLALDPTNEKLFF.

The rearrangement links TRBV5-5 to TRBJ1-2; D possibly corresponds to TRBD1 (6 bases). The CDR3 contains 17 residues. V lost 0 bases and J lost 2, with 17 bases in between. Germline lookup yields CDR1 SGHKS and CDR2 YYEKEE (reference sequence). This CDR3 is CASSLDRANDLNYGYTF. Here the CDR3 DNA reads TGTGCCAGCAGCTTGGACAGGGCGAATGATCTGAACTATGGCTACACCTTC.

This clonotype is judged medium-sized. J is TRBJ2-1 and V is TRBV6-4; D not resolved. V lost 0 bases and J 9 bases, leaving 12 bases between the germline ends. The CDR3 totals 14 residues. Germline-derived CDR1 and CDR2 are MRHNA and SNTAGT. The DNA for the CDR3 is TGTGCCAGCAGTGACTCGGCGGCTTCTACTGAGCAGTTCTTC. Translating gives CASSDSAASTEQFF.

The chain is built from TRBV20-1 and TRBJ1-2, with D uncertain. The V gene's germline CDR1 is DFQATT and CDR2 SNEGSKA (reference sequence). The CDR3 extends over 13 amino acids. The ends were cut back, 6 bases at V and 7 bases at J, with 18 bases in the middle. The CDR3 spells CSAGSGFTSGYTF. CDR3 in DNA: TGCAGTGCGGGATCAGGTTTTACTAGTGGCTACACCTTC.

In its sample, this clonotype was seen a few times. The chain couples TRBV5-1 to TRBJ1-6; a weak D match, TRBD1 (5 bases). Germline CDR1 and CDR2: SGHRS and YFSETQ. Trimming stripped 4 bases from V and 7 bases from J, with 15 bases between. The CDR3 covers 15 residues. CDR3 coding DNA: TGCGCCAGCAGCGAAGCCCAGGGAGCCAATTCACCCCTCCACTTT. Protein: CASSEAQGANSPLHF.